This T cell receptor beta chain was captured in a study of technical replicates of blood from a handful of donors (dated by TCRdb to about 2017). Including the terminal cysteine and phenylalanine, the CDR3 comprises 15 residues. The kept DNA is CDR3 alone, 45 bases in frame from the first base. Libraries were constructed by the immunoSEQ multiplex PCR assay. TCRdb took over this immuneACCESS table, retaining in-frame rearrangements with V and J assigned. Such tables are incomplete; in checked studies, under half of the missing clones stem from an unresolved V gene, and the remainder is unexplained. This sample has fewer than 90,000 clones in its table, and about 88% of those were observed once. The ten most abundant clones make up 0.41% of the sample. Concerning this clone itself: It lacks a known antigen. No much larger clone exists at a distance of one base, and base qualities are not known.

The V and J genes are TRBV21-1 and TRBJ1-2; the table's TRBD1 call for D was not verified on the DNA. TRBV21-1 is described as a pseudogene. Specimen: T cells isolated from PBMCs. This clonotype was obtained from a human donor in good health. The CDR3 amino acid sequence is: CASSKPLDRGYGYTF. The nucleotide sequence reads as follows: TGTGCCAGCAGCAAACCTTTGGACAGGGGCTATGGCTACACCTTC.